This T cell receptor (beta chain) comes out of a study of blood T cells in healthy people across ages. Whole-study results and caveats: TCR beta diversity, measured per million T cells, fell in a roughly linear way with age.

This clonotype has a handful of counts. Its matching antigen is unknown. An end of the junction does not agree with germline; a read error may underlie this. Germline CDR1 SEHNR, CDR2 FQNEAQ (reference sequence). This CDR3 has 15 residues. A J-beta primer mix and a sample-barcoded 5' primer were used in a second PCR of roughly 6 to 11 cycles. Using its own MiXCR run on the 5' RACE reads, TCRdb lists one record per CDR3 protein. Here the sample spans about 780,000 distinct CDR3 sequences, 25% to 30% being singletons. These same data were also listed under a study on T cells of mothers and their children. That investigation notes: Donation came from three healthy Caucasian mothers together with their six children.

This sequence was found in a boy aged 5 to 17 in good health. Sequences were obtained from blood. The J gene is TRBJ1-3, the V gene TRBV7-9; maybe TRBD1 (5 bases). The CDR3 nucleotides read TGCGCCAGCAGCTTTGACACGGGGGCTGGAAACACCATATATTTT. Protein product: CASSFDTGAGNTIYF.